This T cell receptor (beta chain) came from a study of T cell responses to AZD1222 COVID-19 vaccine. Study information: Second-dose intervals near 4 or 12 weeks were combined.

Assay used: immunoSEQ multiplex PCR; TCRdb lists only in-frame clones, some missing. The sample yields about 150,000 clones, around nine tenths seen once. The CDR3 is made up of 12 amino acids. V lost 1 base to trimming and J lost 7 bases, with 6 bases between them. The study's findings and limits: Spike-spanning, vaccine-associated CD4 TCRs were dominant at 160-218 and 743-854. Unmutated variant regions reportedly attract nearly half of all spike-specific TCRs. Females made up more of the donors, who were largely white British, and clonal diversity may have come out too low.

A word on this clone: Its antigen is unknown.

The chain carries TRBV12-3 or TRBV12-4 and TRBJ2-3; D ambiguous. The clonotype comes from an adult in good health. This material consisted of peripheral blood, taken on day 0 of AZD1222 vaccination. CDR3 coding DNA: TGTGCCAGCAGTTTAGTAGGGAATACGCAGTATTTT. This codes for CASSLVGNTQYF.